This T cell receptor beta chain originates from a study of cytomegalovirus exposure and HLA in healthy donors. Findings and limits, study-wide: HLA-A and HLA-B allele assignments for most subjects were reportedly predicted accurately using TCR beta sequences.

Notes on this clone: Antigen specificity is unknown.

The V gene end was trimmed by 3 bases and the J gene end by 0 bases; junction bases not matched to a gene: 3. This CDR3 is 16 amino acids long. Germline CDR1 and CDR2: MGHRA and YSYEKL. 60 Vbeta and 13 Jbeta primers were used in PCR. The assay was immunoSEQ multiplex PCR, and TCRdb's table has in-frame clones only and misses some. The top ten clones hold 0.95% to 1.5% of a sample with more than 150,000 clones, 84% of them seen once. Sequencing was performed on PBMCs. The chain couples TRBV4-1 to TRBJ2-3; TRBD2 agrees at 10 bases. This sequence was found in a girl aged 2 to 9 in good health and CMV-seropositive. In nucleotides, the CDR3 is TGCGCCAGCAGCCACCCTAGCGGGGGTAGCACAGATACGCAGTATTTT. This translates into CASSHPSGGSTDTQYF.